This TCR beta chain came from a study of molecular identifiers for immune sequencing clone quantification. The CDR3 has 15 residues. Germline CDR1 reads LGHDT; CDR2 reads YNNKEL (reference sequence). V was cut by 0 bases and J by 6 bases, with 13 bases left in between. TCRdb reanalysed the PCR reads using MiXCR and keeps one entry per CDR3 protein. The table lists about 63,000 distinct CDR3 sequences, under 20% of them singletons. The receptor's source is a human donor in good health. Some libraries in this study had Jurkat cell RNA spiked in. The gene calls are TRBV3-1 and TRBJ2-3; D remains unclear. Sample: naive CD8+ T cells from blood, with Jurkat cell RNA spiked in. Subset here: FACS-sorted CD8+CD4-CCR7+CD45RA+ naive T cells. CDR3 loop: CASSQDFTNADTQYF. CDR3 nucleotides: TGTGCCAGCAGCCAAGATTTCACGAACGCGGATACGCAGTATTTT.